The T cell receptor (beta chain) described here comes from a study of blood T cell repertoires in COVID-19. Concerning this clone itself: This same CDR3 is encoded by further DNA sequences in the sample.

V shed 3 bases and J shed 7 bases, with 7 bases lying between them. This CDR3 has 13 amino acids. The protocol was immunoSEQ multiplex PCR, while the TCRdb copy is restricted to in-frame clones and leaves out a portion. Altogether approximately 400,000 clones are present, 70% to 90% being singletons, with the ten largest covering 1.3%. The origin of this receptor is a man aged 30 to 39 who had recovered from COVID-19. The chain recombines TRBV12-3 or TRBV12-4 with TRBJ1-6; D is possibly TRBD1 (6 bases). Sequencing was performed on PBMCs or T cells enriched from blood (not recorded which). The chain's CDR3 is CASSFRGNSPLHF. In nucleotides, the CDR3 is TGTGCCAGCAGTTTCAGGGGAAATTCACCCCTCCACTTT.